These 30 T cell receptor beta chains were sequenced from one sample in a study of beta chain features in type 1 diabetes (dated by TCRdb to the late 2010s). No antigen is known for these receptors. Libraries were built with the immunoSEQ multiplex PCR assay. The High Capacity cDNA Reverse Transcription Kit was used to reverse transcribe all of the isolated RNA, meaning that expressed TCRB transcripts were what got sequenced. Held by TCRdb, this immuneACCESS table contains in-frame sequences only and omits some clones. Under half of the omission traces to an unresolved V gene where checked; the cause of the rest is unknown. Within this sample are about 740,000 clones, with roughly 13% of them counted one time only. The ten top clones hold approximately 0.022% of the sample. On the study overall, not on this receptor specifically: A moderate but significant shortening of TCRB CDR3 length was observed in type 1 diabetes patients in all four CD4+ subsets.

Material: naive CD4+ T cells from blood. The intended sense of this specimen's cell subset or site label: true naive CD4+ T cells. All receptors come from a young man with type 1 diabetes.

This chain uses TRBV2 with TRBJ2-5, with D tentatively TRBD1 (6 bases). CDR3 length equals 14 residues. Deletions cut 8 bases from V and 1 base from J, with 14 bases between. Germline V gives CDR1 SNHLY, CDR2 FYNNEI. This CDR3 is CASRPGTTQETQYF. In nucleotides, the CDR3 is TGTGCCAGCCGGCCTGGGACAACCCAAGAGACCCAGTACTTC. Supplemented by reference TRBV2 and TRBJ2-5, the full variable domain reads EPEVTQTPSHQVTQMGQEVILRCVPISNHLYFYWYRQILGQKVEFLVSFYNNEISEKSEIFDDQFSVERPDGSNFTLKIRSTKLEDSAMYFCASRPGTTQETQYFGPGTRLLVL.

This clone was recorded a few times. V gene TRBV25-1 combines with J gene TRBJ2-2; D remains ambiguous. Trimming shortened V by 3 bases and J by 6 bases, and 11 bases separated the two germline ends. Germline V gives CDR1 MGHDK, CDR2 SYGVNS. The CDR3 is made up of 14 amino acids. The CDR3, as DNA: TGTGCCAGCAGTGATACCCAGTCGTCCGGGGAGCTGTTTTTT. Translating gives CASSDTQSSGELFF. Combining the CDR3 with reference TRBV25-1 and TRBJ2-2 gives the whole variable domain EADIYQTPRYLVIGTGKKITLECSQTMGHDKMYWYQQDPGMELHLIHYSYGVNSTEKGDLSSESTVSRIRTEHFPLTLESARPSHTSQYLCASSDTQSSGELFFGEGSRLTVL.

The chain links TRBV4-1 to TRBJ1-2; no clear D. The V gene lost 4 bases and the J gene lost 1 base, with 10 bases spanning the gap. Per germline, CDR1 MGHRA and CDR2 YSYEKL. The CDR3 contains 14 residues. In DNA form, the CDR3 reads TGCGCCAGCAGCCTCGCGGATGTTAACTATGGCTACACCTTC. Translated: CASSLADVNYGYTF.

This clone was seen a handful of times. This chain connects TRBV28 to TRBJ2-7; D might be TRBD1 (6 bases). The germline V gene encodes CDR1 MDHEN and CDR2 SYDVKM. The length of the CDR3 is 14 residues. V was trimmed by 5 bases and J by 0 bases, leaving 11 bases between them. CDR3 region: CASSPTGISYEQYF. The CDR3 coding sequence is TGTGCCAGCAGTCCCACAGGGATCTCCTACGAGCAGTACTTC.

This clone was seen more than once but under ten times. The chain couples TRBV11-1 to TRBJ1-1; 8 bases line up with TRBD1. With 1 base clipped from V and 0 bases from J, the junction kept 4 bases outside the gene matches. The length of the CDR3 is 16 residues. Germline CDR1 SGHAT, CDR2 FQDESV (reference sequence). The CDR3 sequence is CASSLGRQGMNTEAFF. In DNA, the CDR3 is TGTGCCAGCAGCTTAGGAAGACAGGGGATGAACACTGAAGCTTTCTTT.

The sample holds a few counts of this clone. V and J are TRBV21-1 and TRBJ2-7; the table's D call, TRBD1, has no DNA check behind it. TRBV21-1 is labeled a pseudogene. CDR3 length equals 15 residues. CDR3 protein: CASSPTESRVWEQYF. DNA for the CDR3: TGTGCCAGCAGTCCCACGGAATCCAGGGTTTGGGAGCAGTACTTC.

This clone has only a few counts. The chain links TRBV5-1 to TRBJ2-1; D is unresolved. Per the germline V gene, CDR1 is SGHRS and CDR2 is YFSETQ. CDR3 length equals 15 residues. V lost 3 bases to trimming and J lost 0 bases, with 10 bases between them. The CDR3 is CASSSVVSSYNEQFF. DNA of the CDR3: TGCGCCAGCAGCTCGGTGGTAAGCTCCTACAATGAGCAGTTCTTC.

V usage is TRBV4-2 and J usage is TRBJ1-6; TRBD1 matches 9 bases. The CDR3 is 18 amino acids. V lost 4 bases to trimming and J lost 0 bases; unmatched junction nucleotides: 7. Germline loops: CDR1 LGHNA, CDR2 YNFKEQ. CDR3 bases: TGTGCCAGCAGCCCCGGACAGGGGCCGGACTCCTATAATTCACCCCTCCACTTT. Translating gives CASSPGQGPDSYNSPLHF.

The chain carries TRBV6-1 and TRBJ2-7, with 8 bases identical to TRBD1. Trimming took 6 bases from V and 0 from J; bases not matched to a gene: 7. Germline CDR1 is MNHNS and CDR2 is SASEGT. This CDR3 comprises 15 residues. This CDR3 is CASSSWTGSSYEQYF. DNA for the CDR3: TGTGCCAGCAGCTCCTGGACAGGGAGCTCCTACGAGCAGTACTTC.

V usage is TRBV30 and J usage is TRBJ1-5; TRBD1 matches at 7 bases. Trimming at V came to 0 bases and at J to 2 bases, leaving 7 bases not matched to a gene. The CDR3 has 16 residues. Germline V gives CDR1 GTSNPN, CDR2 SVGIG (reference sequence). CDR3 protein: CAWSVSLTGGNQPQHF. Written as DNA, the CDR3 is TGTGCCTGGAGTGTATCGCTTACAGGGGGCAATCAGCCCCAGCATTTT. Complete variable domain (other parts from reference TRBV30 and TRBJ1-5): SQTIHQWPATLVQPVGSPLSLECTVEGTSNPNLYWYRQAAGRGLQLLFYSVGIGQISSEVPQNLSASRPQDRQFILSSKKLLLSDSGFYLCAWSVSLTGGNQPQHFGDGTRLSIL.

Written as DNA, the CDR3 is TGTGCCAGCAGTGATCCGAGTAGCAATCAGCCCCAGCATTTT. Its protein product is CASSDPSSNQPQHF. The chain uses TRBV6-1 and TRBJ1-5; D unresolved. Trimming pared 3 bases from V and 0 bases from J, leaving 6 bases between. This CDR3 has 14 amino acids. CDR1 MNHNS and CDR2 SASEGT come from the germline V gene.

CDR3 protein: CASSLAGTLNSPLHF. The DNA of the CDR3 is TGTGCCAGCAGCTTGGCCGGGACATTGAACTCACCCCTCCACTTT. The genes are TRBV5-8 and TRBJ1-6; maybe TRBD1 (6 bases). The germline V gene has CDR1 SGHTS and CDR2 YDEGEE. The CDR3 runs to 15 residues. The V gene lost 0 bases and the J gene lost 10 bases, with 14 bases spanning the gap.

Turning to this clone: In the same sample, other DNA sequences code for this CDR3. The rearrangement uses TRBV30 and TRBJ2-2; perhaps TRBD1 as D (5 bases). With 0 bases removed from V and 6 bases from J, the gap between germline ends came to 5 bases. Germline lookup yields CDR1 GTSNPN and CDR2 SVGIG (reference sequence). The CDR3 extends over 12 amino acids. CDR3 sequence: CAWSVGPGELFF. The CDR3 DNA follows: TGTGCCTGGAGTGTGGGGCCCGGGGAGCTGTTTTTT.

The chain is built from TRBV4-1 and TRBJ1-3; D unresolved. This CDR3 contains 17 residues. CDR1 and CDR2 (germline): MGHRA, YSYEKL. Trimming pared 0 bases from V and 4 bases from J, leaving 16 bases between. CDR3 loop: CASSQEGKGRSGNTIYF. In DNA form, the CDR3 reads TGCGCCAGCAGCCAAGAGGGCAAAGGCCGGTCCGGAAACACCATATATTTT.

J is TRBJ1-5 and V is TRBV6-1, with a tentative D call TRBD1 (5 bases). This CDR3 region has 14 residues. V was clipped by 6 bases and J by 4 bases, with 13 bases between them. From germline, CDR1 is MNHNS and CDR2 SASEGT. The CDR3 DNA reads as TGTGCCAGCAGGACCGCTGGGGGGAATCAGCCCCAGCATTTT. The encoded protein is CASRTAGGNQPQHF.

This chain uses TRBV10-3 with TRBJ2-6; TRBD1 matches at 8 bases. This CDR3 is 15 amino acids long. CDR1 ENHRY and CDR2 SYGVKD come from the germline V gene. Germline trimming cut 6 bases from V and 4 bases from J; bases unmatched to any gene: 5. CDR3 bases: TGTGCCATCAGCGCAGGGGGCTCAGGGGCCAACGTCCTGACTTTC. Protein sequence: CAISAGGSGANVLTF.

The sample holds a few counts of this clone. The rearrangement uses TRBV6-5 and TRBJ1-2, with D maybe TRBD1 (5 bases). The CDR3 consists of 13 residues. V lost 0 bases, J lost 8 bases, and 10 bases lay in between. Germline lookup yields CDR1 MNHEY and CDR2 SVGAGI. CDR3 sequence reads: CASSYSRVGGYTF. The CDR3 DNA sequence: TGTGCCAGCAGTTACTCCAGGGTTGGCGGCTACACCTTC.

This clone was found a few times. The chain couples TRBV23-1 to TRBJ1-1, with 9 bases identical to TRBD1. TRBV23-1 is noted as an ORF with a role that remains uncertain. J was trimmed by 5 bases and V by 6 bases; bases with no gene match: 1. The CDR3 runs 12 residues. The CDR3 loop reads CASRTGGTEAFF. CDR3 in DNA: TGCGCCAGCAGGACAGGGGGAACTGAAGCTTTCTTT.

The chain links TRBV28 to TRBJ1-2; weak D call: TRBD1 (6 bases). The V gene lost 8 bases and the J gene lost 8 bases, with 21 bases spanning the gap. Germline CDR1 is MDHEN and CDR2 is SYDVKM. This CDR3 is 14 amino acids long. CDR3 sequence (DNA): TGTGCCAGCCCCTTACGGGGGCCTTCCCGGGGCTACACCTTC. Translating it yields CASPLRGPSRGYTF.

Turning to this clone: Additional DNA sequences in this sample encode the identical CDR3. The V and J genes are TRBV28 and TRBJ2-7; D ambiguous. The CDR3 covers 12 residues. The V gene lost 4 bases and the J gene lost 0 bases, with 4 bases spanning the gap. Germline V gene lookup returns CDR1 MDHEN and CDR2 SYDVKM. The CDR3 sequence: CASSSSSYEQYF. Written as DNA, the CDR3 is TGTGCCAGCAGTTCTAGCTCCTACGAGCAGTACTTC.

This clone has only a few counts. This chain uses TRBV25-1 with TRBJ2-5; TRBD1 matches at 9 bases. This CDR3 has 14 residues. Germline values: CDR1 MGHDK, CDR2 SYGVNS. Trimming cost V 4 bases and J 4 bases; bases outside gene matches: 4. CDR3 sequence: CASSVTGGGETQYF. CDR3 bases: TGTGCCAGCAGTGTCACAGGGGGCGGAGAGACCCAGTACTTC.

This sequence joins TRBV2 and TRBJ2-7; D may be TRBD1 (5 bases). V lost 3 bases and J 7 bases, leaving 10 bases between the germline ends. Germline lookup yields CDR1 SNHLY and CDR2 FYNNEI. CDR3 length: 12 amino acids. The CDR3 here is CASSDQGLEQYF. In DNA form, the CDR3 reads TGTGCCAGCAGTGACCAGGGCTTGGAGCAGTACTTC.

In this sample, this clone turned up a few times. V and J are TRBV7-9 and TRBJ2-7; D remains ambiguous. The CDR3 covers 15 residues. CDR1 and CDR2 (germline): SEHNR, FQNEAQ (reference sequence). Trimming removed 2 bases from V and 5 bases from J, with 16 bases in between. The CDR3 coding sequence is TGTGCCAGCAGCTTAAGGGTGGTCAGTCTGAACGAGCAGTACTTC. This codes for CASSLRVVSLNEQYF.

In this sample, this clone turned up a few times. The CDR3 DNA reads as TGTGCCAGCAGTGAAGACTCGACGGTCTATGGCTACACCTTC. It encodes CASSEDSTVYGYTF. The chain links TRBV2 to TRBJ1-2; no clear D gene. With 1 base removed from V and 4 bases from J, the gap between germline ends came to 10 bases. The CDR3 length is 14 residues. Germline V gives CDR1 SNHLY, CDR2 FYNNEI. The entire variable domain, with the rest obtained from reference TRBV2 and TRBJ1-2, is as follows: EPEVTQTPSHQVTQMGQEVILRCVPISNHLYFYWYRQILGQKVEFLVSFYNNEISEKSEIFDDQFSVERPDGSNFTLKIRSTKLEDSAMYFCASSEDSTVYGYTFGSGTRLTVV.

The gene calls are TRBV5-6 and TRBJ1-3; TRBD1 agrees at 7 bases. Trimming removed 4 bases from V and 4 bases from J; junction bases left unmatched: 17. CDR3 size: 18 residues. Germline loops: CDR1 SGHDT, CDR2 YYEEEE. In DNA form, the CDR3 reads TGTGCCAGCAGCCCGGAGACAGGGTCTGGGCCTTGGGGAAACACCATATATTTT. It is translated as CASSPETGSGPWGNTIYF.

V is TRBV10-3 and J is TRBJ1-1, with D perhaps matching TRBD1 (6 bases). The germline V gene has CDR1 ENHRY and CDR2 SYGVKD. The length of the CDR3 is 15 residues. V lost 2 bases to trimming and J lost 3 bases, with 13 bases between them. The DNA of the CDR3 is TGTGCCATCAGTGAGAGGACAGCGGAGTACACTGAAGCTTTCTTT. Protein: CAISERTAEYTEAFF.

The chain carries TRBV7-9 and TRBJ1-1; D might be TRBD1 (5 bases). Trimming left V 4 bases short and J 8 bases short, with 17 bases between. The CDR3 covers 14 residues. The V gene's germline CDR1 is SEHNR and CDR2 FQNEAQ (reference sequence). The CDR3 coding sequence is TGTGCCAGCAGCTCGAAGACAGCCACCATAGAAGCTTTCTTT. Its protein is CASSSKTATIEAFF.

This clone was detected only a few times. Other DNA sequences in the same sample also yield this CDR3. The chain recombines TRBV29-1 with TRBJ1-1; D is undetermined. Trimming pared 4 bases from V and 1 base from J, leaving 7 bases between. The CDR3 is 12 amino acids. CDR1 is SQVTM and CDR2 is ANQGSEA in the germline V gene. The DNA for the CDR3 is TGCAGCGTTGGCAGGTCGAACACTGAAGCTTTCTTT. Its protein product is CSVGRSNTEAFF.

This clone came up a few times. The chain employs TRBV7-8 and TRBJ2-3; 14 bases align to TRBD2. The CDR3 length is 20 residues. J was trimmed by 0 bases and V by 5 bases; bases with no gene match: 13. CDR1 and CDR2 (germline): SGHVS, FQNEAQ. CDR3 sequence: CASSRRGLAGAASSTDTQYF. The CDR3 bases are TGTGCCAGCAGCAGGAGGGGACTAGCGGGGGCAGCCTCTAGCACAGATACGCAGTATTTT.

This clone was seen a handful of times. This chain connects TRBV4-1 to TRBJ2-5; no reliable D call. V was clipped by 0 bases and J by 2 bases, with 10 bases between them. CDR1 and CDR2 (germline): MGHRA, YSYEKL. The CDR3 is 15 amino acids. For the CDR3, the DNA is TGCGCCAGCAGCCAAGAGTGGCGCTCTCAAGAGACCCAGTACTTC. Translating gives CASSQEWRSQETQYF.